The 25 T cell receptor beta chains reported below all come from one sample, sequenced in a study of cytomegalovirus exposure and HLA in healthy donors. Sequencing used immunoSEQ multiplex PCR; TCRdb keeps in-frame clones, though not all of them. The sample has about 130,000 clones, about 87% seen once. Sequences were obtained from PBMCs. The receptor set was obtained from a woman in her twenties or thirties in good health and CMV-seropositive.

The CDR3 nucleotides read TGCGCCAGCAGCTTTGTGGGGGCCAGCACAGATACGCAGTATTTT. This codes for CASSFVGASTDTQYF. The J gene is TRBJ2-3, the V gene TRBV5-1; tentative D call: TRBD1 (6 bases). Looked up from germline, CDR1 is SGHRS and CDR2 is YFSETQ. Trimming removed 2 bases from V and 0 bases from J, with 10 bases in between. The CDR3 runs 15 residues.

The rearrangement links TRBV28 to TRBJ1-3, with D maybe TRBD1 (5 bases). V was clipped by 3 bases and J by 0 bases, with 15 bases between them. Per germline, CDR1 MDHEN and CDR2 SYDVKM. This CDR3 has 17 residues. The CDR3 nucleotides read TGTGCCAGCAGTTTTCCGCTGGGGCGCGACTCTGGAAACACCATATATTTT. This encodes CASSFPLGRDSGNTIYF.

The chain is built from TRBV5-6 and TRBJ2-5; the D gene is possibly TRBD2 (7 bases). Germline V gene data show CDR1 as SGHDT and CDR2 as YYEEEE. This CDR3 contains 15 residues. Deletions cut 3 bases from V and 5 bases from J, with 17 bases between. CDR3 region: CASSSLMGGLETQYF. Written as DNA, the CDR3 is TGTGCCAGCAGCTCCCTGATGGGGGGGCTTGAGACCCAGTACTTC.

The V and J genes are TRBV27 and TRBJ2-7; D possibly corresponds to TRBD2 (6 bases). The V and J ends lost 6 bases and 0 bases respectively, with 12 bases between them. The CDR3 has 14 amino acids. Germline V CDR1 and CDR2: MNHEY, SMNVEV (reference sequence). CDR3 bases: TGTGCCAGCAGCTTGAAGCGGGCCTCCTACGAGCAGTACTTC. It yields the protein CASSLKRASYEQYF.

The chain combines TRBV7-9 with TRBJ2-7; unclear D gene. The ends were cut back, 5 bases at V and 1 base at J, with 9 bases in the middle. The CDR3 loop spans 13 amino acids. The germline CDR1 and CDR2 sequences are SEHNR and FQNEAQ (reference sequence). The CDR3 loop reads CASSPAASYEQYF. In DNA, the CDR3 is TGTGCCAGCAGCCCCGCGGCATCCTACGAGCAGTACTTC.

The genes are TRBV2 and TRBJ1-1, with a weak D call TRBD1 (6 bases). The CDR3 consists of 13 residues. The germline V and J ends were trimmed by 6 bases and 3 bases, with 11 bases remaining between them. Germline V gene data show CDR1 as SNHLY and CDR2 as FYNNEI. The CDR3 protein is CASSITGYTEAFF. The CDR3 region has the DNA TGTGCCAGCAGCATAACAGGGTACACTGAAGCTTTCTTT. Supplemented by reference TRBV2 and TRBJ1-1, the full variable domain reads EPEVTQTPSHQVTQMGQEVILRCVPISNHLYFYWYRQILGQKVEFLVSFYNNEISEKSEIFDDQFSVERPDGSNFTLKIRSTKLEDSAMYFCASSITGYTEAFFGQGTRLTVV.

The chain couples TRBV28 to TRBJ2-1, with 9 bases matching TRBD2. The CDR3 extends over 15 amino acids. Germline V gene data show CDR1 as MDHEN and CDR2 as SYDVKM. V lost 4 bases, J lost 5 bases, and 6 bases stayed unmatched. The CDR3 nucleotides are TGTGCCAGCAGTTCGTGGGCGGGAGGGAACAATGAGCAGTTCTTC. This translates into CASSSWAGGNNEQFF.

The genes are TRBV2 and TRBJ2-5, with D possibly matching TRBD2 (7 bases). Trimming left V 3 bases short and J 4 bases short, with 12 bases between. CDR3 length: 14 amino acids. CDR1 is SNHLY, CDR2 FYNNEI, per germline. The CDR3 bases are TGTGCCAGCAGTGAGTCTAGGGGGGGAGAGACCCAGTACTTC. Its protein is CASSESRGGETQYF.

The gene calls are TRBV18 and TRBJ2-5; 12 bases agree with TRBD2. The CDR3 totals 15 residues. From germline, CDR1 is KGHSH and CDR2 LQKENI. Unmatched junction bases numbered 7, after V lost 6 bases and J lost 5 bases. The CDR3 loop reads CASSDGLAGTETQYF. The CDR3 DNA reads TGTGCCAGCTCCGACGGACTAGCGGGGACGGAGACCCAGTACTTC.

The J gene is TRBJ2-2, the V gene TRBV19; 7 nucleotides align to TRBD1. Germline lookup yields CDR1 LNHDA and CDR2 SQIVND (reference sequence). J lost 2 bases, V lost 5 bases, and 5 bases had no gene match. CDR3 length equals 15 residues. CDR3 DNA sequence: TGTGCCAGTAGTTTGGGACAGTTTAACACCGGGGAGCTGTTTTTT. Translation: CASSLGQFNTGELFF.

A few counts support this clone. The identical CDR3 is also encoded by other nucleotide sequences in the sample. This sequence joins TRBV5-1 and TRBJ1-1; D ambiguous. CDR3 length: 13 residues. CDR1 and CDR2 from the germline V gene are SGHRS and YFSETQ. The germline V and J ends were trimmed by 0 bases and 1 base, with 4 bases remaining between them. Here the CDR3 reads CASSLAGNTEAFF. DNA for the CDR3: TGCGCCAGCAGCTTGGCGGGGAACACTGAAGCTTTCTTT.

The genes are TRBV6-6 and TRBJ2-1, with D maybe TRBD1 (6 bases). Germline values: CDR1 MNHNY, CDR2 SVGAGI (reference sequence). The CDR3 loop spans 15 amino acids. Trimming cost V 0 bases and J 1 base, with 7 bases left between them. CDR3 bases: TGTGCCAGCAGTTACTCACAGGGTTCCTACAATGAGCAGTTCTTC. Encoded protein: CASSYSQGSYNEQFF.

The chain employs TRBV7-8 and TRBJ1-2; 10 bases are shared with TRBD1. The trim removed 5 bases at V and 8 bases at J, leaving 5 bases unmatched. Germline-derived CDR1 and CDR2 are SGHVS and FQNEAQ. The CDR3 is 13 amino acids. Here the CDR3 reads CASSTGTGVGYTF. The CDR3 region has the DNA TGTGCCAGCAGCACCGGGACAGGGGTGGGCTACACCTTC.

V is TRBV18 and J is TRBJ2-2; 8 bases are shared with TRBD1. With V trimmed by 4 bases and J by 4 bases, 8 bases remained unmatched. This CDR3 contains 16 residues. Germline loops: CDR1 KGHSH, CDR2 LQKENI. This chain's CDR3 is CASSRSQGAVTGELFF. CDR3 DNA: TGTGCCAGCTCACGCTCCCAGGGGGCCGTCACCGGGGAGCTGTTTTTT.

In its sample, this clone was seen once. This chain joins TRBV7-2 and TRBJ1-3; TRBD1 matches 7 bases. The CDR3 length is 18 residues. The trim removed 4 bases at V and 0 bases at J, leaving 12 bases unmatched. Germline V CDR1 and CDR2: SGHTA, FQGNSA. The CDR3 DNA reads TGTGCCAGCAGCTCCCAGGCTAGGGGGCCTCTCTCTGGAAACACCATATATTTT. Translating gives CASSSQARGPLSGNTIYF.

The DNA for the CDR3 is TGTGCCAGCAGCTTAGGGGTCGGCGAAGCGGGAGGAGGGCCAGATACGCAGTATTTT. Encoded protein: CASSLGVGEAGGGPDTQYF. V is TRBV7-9 and J is TRBJ2-3, with 9 bases aligning to TRBD2. Trimming cost V 1 base and J 4 bases; bases outside gene matches: 15. Germline V gene sequence: CDR1 SEHNR, CDR2 FQNEAQ (reference sequence). This CDR3 is 19 amino acids long.

V is TRBV7-9 and J is TRBJ2-3; tentatively, D is TRBD2 (5 bases). The CDR3 is made up of 14 amino acids. CDR1 SEHNR and CDR2 FQNEAQ come from the germline V gene (reference sequence). Trimming took off 5 bases at V and 3 bases at J, with 12 bases between the two ends. The CDR3 DNA reads TGTGCCAGCAGCCGGCGGGCAGCTACAGATACGCAGTATTTT. The encoded protein is CASSRRAATDTQYF.

The V call is TRBV13, the J call TRBJ2-3, with unresolved D. Germline CDR1 reads PRHDT; CDR2 reads FYEKMQ (reference sequence). This CDR3 region has 12 residues. The V and J ends lost 0 bases and 5 bases respectively, with 3 bases between them. The CDR3 coding sequence is TGTGCCAGCAGCTTAGGCCTAGATACGCAGTATTTT. The encoded protein is CASSLGLDTQYF. Using reference TRBV13 and TRBJ2-3 for the parts outside the CDR3, the full variable domain is AAGVIQSPRHLIKEKRETATLKCYPIPRHDTVYWYQQGPGQDPQFLISFYEKMQSDKGSIPDRFSAQQFSDYHSELNMSSLELGDSALYFCASSLGLDTQYFGPGTRLTVL.

The gene calls are TRBV5-1 and TRBJ1-4; D possibly corresponds to TRBD1 (5 bases). Trimming stripped 4 bases from V and 8 bases from J, with 21 bases between. Germline CDR1 SGHRS, CDR2 YFSETQ. This CDR3 comprises 16 residues. The chain's CDR3 is CASSPGLQAFGEKLFF. CDR3 bases: TGCGCCAGCAGCCCAGGCCTACAGGCGTTTGGCGAAAAACTGTTTTTT.

The J gene is TRBJ2-5, the V gene TRBV29-1; 7 nucleotides align to TRBD1. CDR1 and CDR2 (germline): SQVTM, ANQGSEA. Germline trimming cut 6 bases from V and 1 base from J; bases unmatched to any gene: 5. This CDR3 contains 13 residues. CDR3 loop: CSVTTGLQETQYF. For the CDR3, the DNA is TGCAGCGTCACGACAGGGCTCCAAGAGACCCAGTACTTC.

This clone was recorded once. The rearrangement uses TRBV6-5 and TRBJ1-5; 7 bases are shared with TRBD1. Per the germline V gene, CDR1 is MNHEY and CDR2 is SVGAGI. Unmatched junction bases numbered 4, after V lost 4 bases and J lost 4 bases. This CDR3 is 14 amino acids long. The CDR3 DNA follows: TGTGCCAGCAGTTCCGGGACAGCAAATCAGCCCCAGCATTTT. Protein: CASSSGTANQPQHF.

This chain joins TRBV6-1 and TRBJ2-1; D not resolved. Trimming pared 4 bases from V and 11 bases from J, leaving 15 bases between. The germline V gene encodes CDR1 MNHNS and CDR2 SASEGT. There are 13 residues in the CDR3. CDR3 sequence: CASSVEEVAQQFF. The DNA of the CDR3 is TGTGCCAGCAGTGTTGAAGAGGTGGCCCAGCAGTTCTTC.

This clone was counted a single time. The chain is built from TRBV7-9 and TRBJ2-1; 8 bases fit TRBD1. Germline V lookup: CDR1 SEHNR, CDR2 FQNEAQ (reference sequence). The CDR3 loop spans 14 amino acids. V gave up 2 bases and J gave up 6 bases; unmatched junction bases: 3. CDR3 loop: CASSLSGGFNEQFF. The CDR3 DNA sequence: TGTGCCAGCAGCTTATCAGGGGGCTTCAATGAGCAGTTCTTC.

This chain uses TRBV9 with TRBJ2-4, with TRBD1 as a possible D gene (6 bases). The germline V gene encodes CDR1 SGDLS and CDR2 YYNGEE. V dropped 4 bases and J dropped 2 bases, with 16 bases sitting between them. The CDR3 has 16 amino acids. The DNA of the CDR3 is TGTGCCAGCAGCCTACAGGGTGGGGCGCCCAAAAACATTCAGTACTTC. Its translation is CASSLQGGAPKNIQYF.

The chain uses TRBV5-4 and TRBJ2-7; perhaps TRBD2 as D (5 bases). V was cut by 3 bases and J by 1 base, with 8 bases left in between. The length of the CDR3 is 13 residues. From germline, CDR1 is SGHNT and CDR2 YYREEE (reference sequence). The CDR3 DNA follows: TGTGCCAGCAGCTCACTAGGATCCTACGAGCAGTACTTC. This sequence encodes CASSSLGSYEQYF.